Listed here are 15 T cell receptor beta chains from one sample, sequenced in a study of T cell repertoires in cytomegalovirus infection. MiXCR, run by TCRdb on the reads, gives a single entry per CDR3 protein. The table lists approximately 310,000 distinct CDR3 sequences, approximately 25% of them singletons. Their antigens remain unidentified. The material was cultured PBMCs, obtained from culture after CMV antigen stimulation. These TCRs come from a human donor in good health (CMV status not recorded). Some clones in this sample may be carry-over from other donors' samples.

The chain couples TRBV28 to TRBJ1-2; the match to TRBD1 covers 8 bases. Germline CDR1 and CDR2: MDHEN and SYDVKM. The V gene end was trimmed by 5 bases and the J gene end by 5 bases; junction bases not matched to a gene: 4. CDR3 length: 13 amino acids. CDR3 DNA: TGTGCCAGCAGTGGACAGGGTGGATATGGCTACACCTTC. It is translated as CASSGQGGYGYTF.

This chain connects TRBV11-1 to TRBJ2-1; perhaps D is TRBD1 or TRBD2 (5 bases each). V gave up 1 base and J gave up 7 bases, with 11 bases separating them. CDR1 and CDR2 from the germline V gene are SGHAT and FQDESV (reference sequence). The CDR3 covers 14 residues. CDR3 bases: TGTGCCAGCAGCTTAGATATTTGGGGGAATGAGCAGTTCTTC. Translating it yields CASSLDIWGNEQFF.

The table lists this clonotype with a few counts. V usage is TRBV7-2 and J usage is TRBJ2-1; tentative D call: TRBD1 (5 bases). Germline V CDR1 and CDR2: SGHTA, FQGNSA. V lost 5 bases and J lost 8, with 13 bases in between. This CDR3 contains 13 residues. CDR3 protein: CASSPRVSDEQFF. In nucleotides, the CDR3 is TGTGCCAGCAGCCCCAGGGTCTCAGATGAGCAGTTCTTC.

This clonotype was seen ten or more times. V gene TRBV7-3 combines with J gene TRBJ2-2, with 10 bases that match TRBD1. Germline values: CDR1 SGHTA, CDR2 FQGTGA. CDR3 length: 15 amino acids. V dropped 5 bases and J dropped 3; count of bases not matched to a gene: 3. The CDR3 nucleotides are TGTGCCAGCAGCCAGACAGGGGGCGACACCGGGGAGCTGTTTTTT. Encoded protein: CASSQTGGDTGELFF.

This clonotype appeared a few times. The chain joins TRBV7-9 to TRBJ1-2; the D is unclear. V was cut by 2 bases and J by 1 base, with 8 bases left in between. Germline CDR1 is SEHNR and CDR2 is FQNEAQ (reference sequence). The CDR3 covers 14 residues. The CDR3 DNA follows: TGTGCCAGCAGCTTACAGCGGGGTAACTATGGCTACACCTTC. It translates to CASSLQRGNYGYTF.

The chain joins TRBV2 to TRBJ2-1, with D possibly being TRBD1 or TRBD2 (5 bases each). Trimming left V 6 bases short and J 5 bases short, with 11 bases between. The CDR3 sequence is 13 residues long. The germline V gene encodes CDR1 SNHLY and CDR2 FYNNEI. The CDR3 is CASRPGTNNEQFF. CDR3 bases: TGTGCCAGCAGACCCGGGACCAACAATGAGCAGTTCTTC.

This clonotype appeared a few times. This sequence joins TRBV28 and TRBJ2-7, with D possibly TRBD1 on 5 matching bases. The CDR3 consists of 15 residues. Per germline, CDR1 MDHEN and CDR2 SYDVKM. V was clipped by 6 bases and J by 4 bases, with 19 bases between them. CDR3 nucleotide sequence: TGTGCCAGCAGAGCGACGGACAACCTGATTTACGAGCAGTACTTC. Protein sequence: CASRATDNLIYEQYF. The whole variable domain, remainder taken from reference TRBV28 and TRBJ2-7, is DVKVTQSSRYLVKRTGEKVFLECVQDMDHENMFWYRQDPGLGLRLIYFSYDVKMKEKGDIPEGYSVSREKKERFSLILESASTNQTSMYLCASRATDNLIYEQYFGPGTRLTVT.

This clonotype was seen repeatedly, ten times or more. This chain joins TRBV25-1 and TRBJ2-7; 9 nucleotides agree with TRBD1. This CDR3 spans 15 amino acids. The junction had 9 bases not matched to a gene; V was cut back by 6 bases and J by 3 bases. Germline CDR1 MGHDK, CDR2 SYGVNS. CDR3 bases: TGTGCCAGCAGCCAGACGACAGGGGGTATCTACGAGCAGTACTTC. Translated, it gives CASSQTTGGIYEQYF.

This clonotype turned up a few times. The chain joins TRBV24-1 to TRBJ1-1; no clear D. CDR1 KGHDR and CDR2 SFDVKD come from the germline V gene. The V end was cut by 5 bases, the J end by 1 base, with 10 bases between. The CDR3 extends over 14 amino acids. CDR3 loop: CATSGGSTNTEAFF. The DNA for the CDR3 is TGTGCCACCAGTGGCGGCAGTACGAACACTGAAGCTTTCTTT.

This clonotype was detected ten times or more. The chain employs TRBV7-7 and TRBJ2-2, with D hard to call. This CDR3 is built from 14 residues. Germline V gene sequence: CDR1 SSHAT, CDR2 FNYEAQ (reference sequence). Trimming took off 0 bases at V and 2 bases at J, with 4 bases between the two ends. CDR3 bases: TGTGCCAGCAGCTTAGCTGGAAACACCGGGGAGCTGTTTTTT. Protein: CASSLAGNTGELFF.

This clonotype was detected only a few times. For the CDR3, the DNA is TGTGCCAGTAGTACCCTTGGGAGGGGCCCTTACAATGAGCAGTTCTTC. Translated: CASSTLGRGPYNEQFF. The chain links TRBV19 to TRBJ2-1; 7 nucleotides align to TRBD2. The CDR3 runs 16 residues. With V trimmed by 4 bases and J by 4 bases, 10 bases remained unmatched. Germline loops: CDR1 LNHDA, CDR2 SQIVND (reference sequence).

This clonotype was seen ten or more times. J is TRBJ1-1 and V is TRBV7-9; D is unresolved. The CDR3 runs to 14 residues. The V and J ends lost 0 bases and 1 base respectively, with 6 bases between them. Germline V gene data show CDR1 as SEHNR and CDR2 as FQNEAQ (reference sequence). DNA for the CDR3: TGTGCCAGCAGCTTAGCACCGCGGAACACTGAAGCTTTCTTT. This gives the protein CASSLAPRNTEAFF. The full variable domain, in which reference TRBV7-9 and TRBJ1-1 provide the parts outside the CDR3, is DTGVSQNPRHKITKRGQNVTFRCDPISEHNRLYWYRQTLGQGPEFLTYFQNEAQLEKSRLLSDRFSAERPKGSFSTLEIQRTEQGDSAMYLCASSLAPRNTEAFFGQGTRLTVV.

This clonotype was counted only a few times. The chain joins TRBV30 to TRBJ1-5; 11 positions agree with TRBD1. The germline V gene has CDR1 GTSNPN and CDR2 SVGIG (reference sequence). The V gene end was trimmed by 3 bases and the J gene end by 4 bases; junction bases not matched to a gene: 2. The CDR3 is made up of 14 amino acids. CDR3 sequence: CAWSGQGANQPQHF. CDR3 sequence (DNA): TGTGCCTGGAGCGGACAGGGGGCAAATCAGCCCCAGCATTTT.

This clonotype was counted only a few times. The chain carries TRBV20-1 and TRBJ2-7, with D perhaps matching TRBD1 (6 bases). Trimming cost V 3 bases and J 2 bases, with 20 bases left between them. The CDR3 has 16 residues. Germline V gene sequence: CDR1 DFQATT, CDR2 SNEGSKA (reference sequence). CDR3: CSARSEDRAITYEQYF. The CDR3 nucleotides read TGCAGTGCTAGGTCCGAGGACAGAGCGATTACCTACGAGCAGTACTTC.

This chain connects TRBV4-3 to TRBJ2-1, with D possibly being TRBD1 (6 bases). This CDR3 contains 15 residues. V gave up 3 bases and J gave up 2 bases, with 11 bases separating them. Germline lookup yields CDR1 LGHNA and CDR2 YSLEER. CDR3 coding DNA: TGCGCCAGCAGCCAGGGGCAGGGGCCCTACAATGAGCAGTTCTTC. Translated, it gives CASSQGQGPYNEQFF.